In its sample, the clone carrying this TCR beta chain ranks as large (0.1 to 1%). This sample was taken from a study of cytomegalovirus exposure and HLA in healthy donors. Trimming cost V 0 bases and J 5 bases; bases outside gene matches: 2. The CDR3 sequence is 15 residues long. Germline assignment: CDR1 MRHNA and CDR2 SNTAGT. The primer mix had 60 Vbeta and 13 Jbeta primers. The protocol was immunoSEQ multiplex PCR, while the TCRdb copy is restricted to in-frame clones and leaves out a portion. Seen here are under 200,000 clones, over 75% observed once, and the top ten hold approximately 0.47%. This TCR derives from a woman aged 45-59 years in good health and CMV-seronegative. This chain connects TRBV6-4 to TRBJ2-2; 8 nucleotides align to TRBD2. The sequencing input was PBMCs. This CDR3 reads CASSDSSGSTGELFF. In DNA form, the CDR3 reads TGTGCCAGCAGTGACTCAAGCGGGAGTACCGGGGAGCTGTTTTTT.